Listed below are T cell receptor beta chains from one sample, sequenced in a study of molecular identifiers for immune sequencing clone quantification. One entry per CDR3 protein results from TCRdb running MiXCR on the PCR reads. The table includes about 640,000 distinct CDR3 sequences, about 20% detected once. The sequenced material came from naive CD8+ T cells from blood, with Jurkat cell RNA spiked in. The source is a human donor in good health. Some libraries in this study had Jurkat cell RNA spiked in. The CDR3 runs from the conserved cysteine through the conserved F or W. The order of the fields is D gene, V gene, J gene, clone size, CDR3 DNA, CDR3 protein. A D gene is named only where the DNA matches it firmly. Clone size, where shown, is once, few, many, or a class for clones that have expanded.

TRBD1	TRBV10-3	TRBJ1-1	many	TGTGCCATCAGTGAGATCTTAGGGACAGGGGGCAGTGAAGCTTTCTTT	CAISEILGTGGSEAFF
TRBD1	TRBV7-9	TRBJ2-3	many	TGTGCCAGCAGCCCACTACCGGGACAGCAGTTCACAGATACGCAGTATTTT	CASSPLPGQQFTDTQYF
.	TRBV30	TRBJ1-1	many	TGTGCCTGGAGTGACCAGGGCCCAGTTGAAGCTTTCTTT	CAWSDQGPVEAFF
.	TRBV16	TRBJ1-1	many	TGTGCCAGCAGCCAAATACAGAACACTGAAGCTTTCTTT	CASSQIQNTEAFF
.	TRBV30	TRBJ1-5	few	TGTGCCTGGAGCTTGAGACAAGTTTACAATCAGCCCCAGCATTTT	CAWSLRQVYNQPQHF
.	TRBV9	TRBJ1-1	many	TGTGCCAGCAGCCCACGCCCCGTGGGCACTGAAGCTTTCTTT	CASSPRPVGTEAFF
.	TRBV29-1	TRBJ2-2	many	TGCAGCGTTGAACTAATCAACACCGGGGAGCTGTTTTTT	CSVELINTGELFF
.	TRBV19	TRBJ1-1	few	TGTGCCAGTAGTATAGTTGAGGCAGGGAAAAAGAACACTGAAGCTTTCTTT	CASSIVEAGKKNTEAFF
.	TRBV9	TRBJ2-3	many	TGTGCCAGCAGCGGCGGGACCGCAATAACAGATACGCAGTATTTT	CASSGGTAITDTQYF
.	TRBV29-1	TRBJ2-1	.	TGCAGCGTAATCGCCTACAATGAGCAGTTCTTC	CSVIAYNEQFF